This T cell receptor (beta chain) is from a study of response to subunit inactivated influenza vaccine. From germline, CDR1 is MNHEY and CDR2 SVGEGT. The CDR3 loop spans 14 amino acids. Trimming shortened V by 2 bases and J by 6 bases, and 11 bases separated the two germline ends. TCRdb ran MiXCR on the RT-PCR reads and lists one entry per CDR3 protein. The sample carries 590,000 or so distinct CDR3 sequences, less than 15% recorded once. This clonotype was seen a few times. Its target is unknown. The study, taken as a whole, reports: After each seasonal influenza vaccination, few new T cells are recruited, the authors suggested.

The material was PBMCs from blood, obtained 14 to 15 days before vaccination. The rearrangement links TRBV6-2 or TRBV6-3 to TRBJ1-5; tentative D call: TRBD1 (6 bases). The sequence was obtained from a man over 45 who received an inactivated influenza vaccine. CDR3 protein: CASSYAGARQPQHF. CDR3 in DNA: TGTGCCAGCAGTTACGCAGGGGCGCGTCAGCCCCAGCATTTT.